Presented here are 2 T cell receptor beta chains from one specimen sequenced in a study of blood T cells in healthy people across ages. With a J-beta primer mix and a sample-barcoded 5' primer, a second PCR ran about 7 to 12 cycles. TCRdb re-called the 5' RACE reads with MiXCR, one entry per CDR3 protein. The table includes 660,000 or so distinct CDR3 sequences, about 54% detected once. Material for sequencing was blood. Source of these receptors: a man aged 60 to 69 in good health.

V and J are TRBV11-2 and TRBJ2-1; TRBD1 aligns across 8 bases. CDR1 and CDR2 (germline): SGHAT, FQNNGV. Trimming removed 5 bases from V and 6 bases from J; junction bases left unmatched: 12. The CDR3 covers 16 residues. The CDR3 spells CASSQIPGTGLNEQFF. The DNA for the CDR3 is TGTGCCAGCAGCCAAATACCCGGGACAGGACTCAATGAGCAGTTCTTC.

The J gene is TRBJ2-1, the V gene TRBV9; D possibly uses TRBD1 or TRBD2 (5 bases each). V lost 2 bases and J lost 1, with 10 bases in between. Per germline, CDR1 SGDLS and CDR2 YYNGEE. This CDR3 region has 15 residues. Here the CDR3 DNA reads TGTGCCAGCAGCGTCCGGGGCGGGTCCTACAATGAGCAGTTCTTC. This sequence encodes CASSVRGGSYNEQFF.